This is a list of T cell receptor beta chains from one sample in a study of OX40 agonist ivuxolimab in advanced cancers. Clones were sequenced by immunoSEQ multiplex PCR, and TCRdb holds only the in-frame ones, with some missing. This sample yields around 60,000 clones, of which under 90% are seen a single time; approximately 2.2% belongs to the top ten. Sample: CD4+ or CD8+ T cells sorted from blood, taken in a trial of the OX40 agonist ivuxolimab. These receptors originate from an adult with an advanced solid tumor such as melanoma, head and neck, liver or kidney cancer. The CDR3 runs from the conserved cysteine through the conserved F or W. A D gene is named only where the DNA matches it firmly. Not all rows give a size; the values are once, few, many and, for expanded clones, a class.

V gene: TRBV2
J gene: TRBJ2-7
D gene: TRBD2
clone size: -
CDR3 protein: CASSFRLAGMYEQYF
CDR3 DNA: TGTGCCAGCAGTTTTCGACTAGCGGGAATGTACGAGCAGTACTTC

V gene: TRBV5-1
J gene: TRBJ2-7
D gene: -
clone size: -
CDR3 protein: CASSLLQGGSYEQYF
CDR3 DNA: TGCGCCAGCAGCTTGCTCCAGGGTGGCTCCTACGAGCAGTACTTC

V gene: TRBV30
J gene: TRBJ1-4
D gene: -
clone size: -
CDR3 protein: CAWNTRTVATNEKLFF
CDR3 DNA: TGTGCCTGGAATACAAGGACAGTTGCAACTAATGAAAAACTGTTTTTT

V gene: TRBV10-3
J gene: TRBJ1-5
D gene: -
clone size: once
CDR3 protein: CAISESKVQPQHF
CDR3 DNA: TGTGCCATCAGTGAGTCGAAGGTGCAGCCCCAGCATTTT

V gene: TRBV7-3
J gene: TRBJ2-1
D gene: TRBD1
clone size: -
CDR3 protein: CASSQQGQGVGEQFF
CDR3 DNA: TGTGCCAGCAGCCAACAGGGGCAGGGGGTAGGTGAGCAGTTCTTC

V gene: TRBV6-1
J gene: TRBJ1-2
D gene: -
clone size: -
CDR3 protein: CARSVTANYGYTF
CDR3 DNA: TGTGCCAGGAGCGTCACGGCTAACTATGGCTACACCTTC

V gene: TRBV9
J gene: TRBJ2-1
D gene: TRBD2
clone size: -
CDR3 protein: CASSGGTSDPYNEQFF
CDR3 DNA: TGTGCCAGCAGCGGGGGGACTAGCGACCCCTACAATGAGCAGTTCTTC

V gene: TRBV5-1
J gene: TRBJ2-5
D gene: -
clone size: -
CDR3 protein: CASSLAARSGETQYF
CDR3 DNA: TGCGCCAGCAGCTTGGCCGCAAGGTCGGGGGAGACCCAGTACTTC

V gene: TRBV5-5
J gene: TRBJ2-5
D gene: TRBD1
clone size: -
CDR3 protein: CASSVDRGETQYF
CDR3 DNA: TGTGCCAGCAGCGTGGACAGGGGGGAGACCCAGTACTTC

V gene: TRBV9
J gene: TRBJ2-2
D gene: -
clone size: -
CDR3 protein: CASSVGADGGELFF
CDR3 DNA: TGTGCCAGCAGCGTAGGTGCGGATGGCGGGGAGCTGTTTTTT